The rows below give T cell receptor beta chains drawn from one sample of a study of shared clonotypes between healthy human individuals. Assay: immunoSEQ multiplex PCR; the TCRdb copy retains only in-frame clones and omits some. The sample shows around 720,000 clones, around four fifths of them seen only once. Material for sequencing was memory CD4+ T cells sorted from blood. Every receptor here comes from a woman between 25 and 40 years old in good health. Both conserved end residues are part of each CDR3.

V gene	J gene	CDR3 protein
TRBV29-1	TRBJ2-1	CSVYTGTSDYNEQFF
TRBV6-6	TRBJ1-5	CASSYGPLSNQPQHF
TRBV7-3	TRBJ2-5	CASSTHRGDKTQYF
TRBV7-6	TRBJ1-3	CASSLRTGRTIYF
TRBV19	TRBJ2-4	CASNTYEKNIQYF
TRBV19	TRBJ2-3	CASSRSFAGGTDTQYF
TRBV7-9	TRBJ2-5	CASSLGMGRETQYF
TRBV5-1	TRBJ2-7	CASSPWTGEDEQYF
TRBV28	TRBJ2-7	CASAAAREQYF
TRBV2	TRBJ2-7	CASSADRGQYF
TRBV28	TRBJ2-7	CASSGSAPYEQYF
TRBV6-5	TRBJ2-1	CASSYLGSRYEQFF
TRBV4-1	TRBJ2-7	CASSQDERGAYEQYF
TRBV4-1	TRBJ2-3	CASSQERGRDTQYF
TRBV29-1	TRBJ1-1	CSGATPNTEAFF
TRBV11-2	TRBJ2-2	CASSLGVRNTGELFF
TRBV6-5	TRBJ2-2	CASRRTSGSGGELFF
TRBV28	TRBJ2-5	CASSLASRPETQYF
TRBV11-2	TRBJ2-2	CASSLGWDQTGELFF
TRBV18	TRBJ1-1	CASSGTPGVTEAFF
TRBV14	TRBJ2-1	CASSRDVQSYNEQFF
TRBV19	TRBJ1-2	CASSRGRHGYTF
TRBV2	TRBJ2-7	CASRGSYEQYF
TRBV7-3	TRBJ1-3	CASSLQYTKVSGNTIYF
TRBV11-3	TRBJ2-1	CASSLGLAGNNEQFF
TRBV21-1	TRBJ1-1	CASSKTQRYRDLNTEAFF
TRBV28	TRBJ1-2	CASSSTGYYGYTF
TRBV28	TRBJ2-2	CASRRDLGVTGELFF
TRBV13	TRBJ2-3	CASTGTYTDTQYF
TRBV29-1	TRBJ1-4	CSFTTTTTNEKLFF
TRBV6-1	TRBJ1-2	CASTEGGLYGYTF
TRBV9	TRBJ2-7	CASSTTGPGEQYF
TRBV11-1	TRBJ1-2	CASSFNGVTNYGYTF
TRBV7-3	TRBJ1-3	CASSLNPTGGRNTIYF
TRBV6-5	TRBJ2-3	CASSYSRSTDTQYF
TRBV5-1	TRBJ2-7	CASAGGISYEQYF
TRBV5-1	TRBJ2-7	CASSLVPLSDSYEQYF
TRBV5-1	TRBJ2-5	CASSRVSGPEETQYF
TRBV28	TRBJ2-3	CASSLFDGIATDTQYF
TRBV19	TRBJ2-2	CASISIDRGGTGELFF
TRBV5-1	TRBJ2-7	CASSLGPGLAGPTYEQYF
TRBV5-6	TRBJ2-3	CASSLYGRGTDTQYF
TRBV28	TRBJ1-2	CASSLERGLGGYTF
TRBV30	TRBJ1-5	CAWSVGIGGRPQHF
TRBV5-4	TRBJ1-2	CASSLDSHGYTF
TRBV7-9	TRBJ2-3	CASSLAHQGRAQYF
TRBV5-5	TRBJ1-5	CASSSKGDGNQPQHF